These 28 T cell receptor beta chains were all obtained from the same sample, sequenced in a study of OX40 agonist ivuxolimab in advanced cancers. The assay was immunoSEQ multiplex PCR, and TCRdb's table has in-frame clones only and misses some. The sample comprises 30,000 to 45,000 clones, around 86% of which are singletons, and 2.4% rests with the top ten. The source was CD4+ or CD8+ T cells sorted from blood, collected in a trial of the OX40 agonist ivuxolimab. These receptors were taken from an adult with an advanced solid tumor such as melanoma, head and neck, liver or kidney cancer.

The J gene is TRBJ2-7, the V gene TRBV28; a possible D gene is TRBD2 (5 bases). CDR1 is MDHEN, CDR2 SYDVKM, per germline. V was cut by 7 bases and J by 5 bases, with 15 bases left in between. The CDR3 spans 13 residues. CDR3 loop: CASKESDWDEQYF. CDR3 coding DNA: TGTGCCAGCAAGGAGTCGGACTGGGACGAGCAGTACTTC.

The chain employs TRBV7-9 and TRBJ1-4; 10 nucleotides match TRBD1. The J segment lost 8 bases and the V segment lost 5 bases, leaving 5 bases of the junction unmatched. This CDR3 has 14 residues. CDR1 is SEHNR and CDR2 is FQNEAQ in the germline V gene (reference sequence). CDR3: CASSRTGGREKLFF. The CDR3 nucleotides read TGTGCCAGCAGCCGGACAGGGGGACGCGAAAAACTGTTTTTT.

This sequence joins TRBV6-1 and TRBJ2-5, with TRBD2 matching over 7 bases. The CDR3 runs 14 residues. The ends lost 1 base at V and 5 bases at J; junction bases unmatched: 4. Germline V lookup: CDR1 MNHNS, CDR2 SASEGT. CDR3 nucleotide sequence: TGTGCCAGCAGTGAAGTGAACGGGGGGGAGACCCAGTACTTC. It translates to CASSEVNGGETQYF.

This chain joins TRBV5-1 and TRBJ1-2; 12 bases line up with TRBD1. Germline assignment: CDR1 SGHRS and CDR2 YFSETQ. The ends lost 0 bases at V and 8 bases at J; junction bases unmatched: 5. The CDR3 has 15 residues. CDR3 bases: TGCGCCAGCAGCTTGGGGGACAGGGGGCCTGAAGGCTACACCTTC. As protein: CASSLGDRGPEGYTF.

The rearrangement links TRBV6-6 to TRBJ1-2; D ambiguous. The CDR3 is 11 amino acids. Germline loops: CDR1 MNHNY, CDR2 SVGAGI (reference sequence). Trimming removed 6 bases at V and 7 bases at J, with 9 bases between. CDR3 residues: CASRAPGGYTF. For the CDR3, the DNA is TGTGCCAGCAGGGCCCCGGGTGGCTACACCTTC.

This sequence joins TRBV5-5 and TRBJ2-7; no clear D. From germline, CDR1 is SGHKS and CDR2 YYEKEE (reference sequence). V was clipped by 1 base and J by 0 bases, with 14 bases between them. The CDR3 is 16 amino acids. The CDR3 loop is CASSLSWQSISYEQYF. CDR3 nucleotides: TGTGCCAGCAGCTTGAGTTGGCAGTCGATCTCCTACGAGCAGTACTTC.

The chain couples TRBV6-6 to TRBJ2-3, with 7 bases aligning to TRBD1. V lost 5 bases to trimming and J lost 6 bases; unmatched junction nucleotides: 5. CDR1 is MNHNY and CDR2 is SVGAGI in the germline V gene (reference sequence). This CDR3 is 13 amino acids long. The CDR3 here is CASSGQAPDTQYF. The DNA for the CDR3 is TGTGCCAGCAGTGGACAGGCGCCTGATACGCAGTATTTT.

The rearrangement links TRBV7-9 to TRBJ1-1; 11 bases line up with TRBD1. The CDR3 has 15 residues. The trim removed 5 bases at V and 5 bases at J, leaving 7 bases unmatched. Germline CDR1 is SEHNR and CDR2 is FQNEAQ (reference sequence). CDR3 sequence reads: CASSAGQGVDTEAFF. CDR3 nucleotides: TGTGCCAGCAGCGCGGGACAGGGGGTGGATACTGAAGCTTTCTTT.

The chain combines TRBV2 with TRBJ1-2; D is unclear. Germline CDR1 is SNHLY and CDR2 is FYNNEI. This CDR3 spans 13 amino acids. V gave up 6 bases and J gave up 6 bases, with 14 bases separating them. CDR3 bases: TGTGCCAGCAGAGCCGATAGGAGCCATGGCTACACCTTC. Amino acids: CASRADRSHGYTF.

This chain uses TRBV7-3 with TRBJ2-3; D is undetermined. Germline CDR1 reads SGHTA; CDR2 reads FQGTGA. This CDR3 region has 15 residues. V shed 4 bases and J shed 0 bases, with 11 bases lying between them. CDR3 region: CASSSRPSSTDTQYF. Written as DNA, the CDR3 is TGTGCCAGCAGCTCCCGTCCTTCTAGCACAGATACGCAGTATTTT. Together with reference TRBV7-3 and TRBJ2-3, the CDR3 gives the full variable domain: GAGVSQTPSNKVTEKGKYVELRCDPISGHTALYWYRQSLGQGPEFLIYFQGTGAADDSGLPNDRFFAVRPEGSVSTLKIQRTERGDSAVYLCASSSRPSSTDTQYFGPGTRLTVL.

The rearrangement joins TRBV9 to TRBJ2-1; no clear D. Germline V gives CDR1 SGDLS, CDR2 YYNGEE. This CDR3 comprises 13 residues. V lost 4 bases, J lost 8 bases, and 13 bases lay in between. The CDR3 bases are TGTGCCAGCAGCCCAGCTACTGGGCATGAGCAGTTCTTC. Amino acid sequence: CASSPATGHEQFF. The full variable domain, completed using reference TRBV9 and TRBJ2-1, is DSGVTQTPKHLITATGQRVTLRCSPRSGDLSVYWYQQSLDQGLQFLIQYYNGEERAKGNILERFSAQQFPDLHSELNLSSLELGDSALYFCASSPATGHEQFFGPGTRLTVL.

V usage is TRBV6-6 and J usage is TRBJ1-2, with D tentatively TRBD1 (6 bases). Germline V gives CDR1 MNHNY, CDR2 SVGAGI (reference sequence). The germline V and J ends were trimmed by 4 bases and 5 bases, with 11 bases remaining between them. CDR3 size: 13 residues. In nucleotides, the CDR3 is TGTGCCAGCAGTTCCAAGGGGGGTTATGGCTACACCTTC. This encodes CASSSKGGYGYTF.

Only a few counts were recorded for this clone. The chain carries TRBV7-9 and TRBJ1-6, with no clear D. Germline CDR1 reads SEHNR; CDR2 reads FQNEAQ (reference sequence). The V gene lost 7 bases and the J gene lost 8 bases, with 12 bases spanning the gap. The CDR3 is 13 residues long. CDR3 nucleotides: TGTGCCAGCACCTCCGCCCAAGATTCACCCCTCCACTTT. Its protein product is CASTSAQDSPLHF.

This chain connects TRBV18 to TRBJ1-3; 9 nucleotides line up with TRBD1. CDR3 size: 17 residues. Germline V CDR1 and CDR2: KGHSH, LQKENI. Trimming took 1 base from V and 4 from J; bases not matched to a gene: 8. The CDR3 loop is CASSPQTGGHRGNTIYF. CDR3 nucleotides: TGTGCCAGCTCACCACAAACAGGGGGCCACCGAGGAAACACCATATATTTT.

The DNA of the CDR3 is TGCAGCGTCGAGACCGGACAGAGCAATCAGCCCCAGCATTTT. Protein product: CSVETGQSNQPQHF. The chain uses TRBV29-1 and TRBJ1-5; a weak D match, TRBD1 (6 bases). CDR3 length: 14 amino acids. Trimming removed 6 bases from V and 1 base from J, with 13 bases in between. CDR1 SQVTM and CDR2 ANQGSEA come from the germline V gene.

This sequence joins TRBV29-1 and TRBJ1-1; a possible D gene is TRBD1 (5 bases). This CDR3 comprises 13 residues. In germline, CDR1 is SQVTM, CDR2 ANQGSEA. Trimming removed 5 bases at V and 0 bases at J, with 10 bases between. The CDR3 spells CSVHLTVNTEAFF. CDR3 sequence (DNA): TGCAGCGTTCACCTGACAGTGAACACTGAAGCTTTCTTT.

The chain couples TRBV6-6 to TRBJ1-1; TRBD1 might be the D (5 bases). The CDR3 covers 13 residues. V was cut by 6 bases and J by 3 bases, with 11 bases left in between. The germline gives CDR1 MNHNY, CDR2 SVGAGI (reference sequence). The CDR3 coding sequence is TGTGCCAGCAGGGACACAGTATACACTGAAGCTTTCTTT. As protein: CASRDTVYTEAFF.

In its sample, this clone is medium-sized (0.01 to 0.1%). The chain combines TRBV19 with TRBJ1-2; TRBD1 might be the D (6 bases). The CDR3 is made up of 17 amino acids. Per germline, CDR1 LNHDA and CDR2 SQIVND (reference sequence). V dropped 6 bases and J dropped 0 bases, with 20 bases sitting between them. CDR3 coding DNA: TGTGCCAGTAGCACCACAGCGACAGGCCCAGCTAACTATGGCTACACCTTC. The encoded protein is CASSTTATGPANYGYTF.

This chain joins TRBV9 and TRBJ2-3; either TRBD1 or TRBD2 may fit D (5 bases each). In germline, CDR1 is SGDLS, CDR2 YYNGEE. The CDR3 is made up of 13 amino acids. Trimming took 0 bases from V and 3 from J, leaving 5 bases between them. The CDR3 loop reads CASSVGGTDTQYF. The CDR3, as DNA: TGTGCCAGCAGCGTAGGGGGGACAGATACGCAGTATTTT.

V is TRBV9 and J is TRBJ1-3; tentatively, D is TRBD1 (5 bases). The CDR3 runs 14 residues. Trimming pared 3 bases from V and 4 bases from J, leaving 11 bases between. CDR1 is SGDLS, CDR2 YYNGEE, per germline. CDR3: CASSEAGMGNTIYF. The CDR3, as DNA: TGTGCCAGCAGCGAGGCAGGGATGGGAAACACCATATATTTT.

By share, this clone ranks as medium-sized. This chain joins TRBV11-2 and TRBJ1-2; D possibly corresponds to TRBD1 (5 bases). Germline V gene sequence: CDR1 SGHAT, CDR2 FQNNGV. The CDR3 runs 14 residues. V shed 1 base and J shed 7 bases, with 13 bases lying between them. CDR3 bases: TGTGCCAGCAGCTTAGTACAGGACGGTCGTGGCTACACCTTC. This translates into CASSLVQDGRGYTF.

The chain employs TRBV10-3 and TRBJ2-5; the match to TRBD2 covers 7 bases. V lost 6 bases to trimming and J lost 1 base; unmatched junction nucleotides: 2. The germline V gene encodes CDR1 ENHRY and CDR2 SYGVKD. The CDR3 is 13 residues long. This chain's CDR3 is CAIRGGTQETQYF. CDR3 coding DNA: TGTGCCATCAGGGGGGGGACCCAAGAGACCCAGTACTTC.

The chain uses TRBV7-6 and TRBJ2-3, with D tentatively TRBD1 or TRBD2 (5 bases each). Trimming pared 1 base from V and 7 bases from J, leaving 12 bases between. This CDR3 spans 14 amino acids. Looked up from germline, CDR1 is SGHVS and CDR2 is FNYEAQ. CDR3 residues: CASSLDRGANTQYF. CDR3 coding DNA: TGTGCCAGCAGCTTAGATCGGGGCGCAAATACGCAGTATTTT.

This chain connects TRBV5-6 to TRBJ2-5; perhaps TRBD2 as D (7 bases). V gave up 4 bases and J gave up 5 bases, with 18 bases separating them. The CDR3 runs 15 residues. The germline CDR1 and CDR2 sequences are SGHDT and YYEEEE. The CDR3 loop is CASSRPWGGAETQYF. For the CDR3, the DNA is TGTGCCAGCAGCCGACCGTGGGGGGGCGCTGAGACCCAGTACTTC.

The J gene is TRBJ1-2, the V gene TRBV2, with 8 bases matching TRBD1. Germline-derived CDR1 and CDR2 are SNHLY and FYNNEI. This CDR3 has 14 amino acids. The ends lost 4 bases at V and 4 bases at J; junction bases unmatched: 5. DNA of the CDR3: TGTGCCAGCAGTGGGACAGGGATAGGCTATGGCTACACCTTC. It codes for CASSGTGIGYGYTF. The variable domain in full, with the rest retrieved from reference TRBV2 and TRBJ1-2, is EPEVTQTPSHQVTQMGQEVILRCVPISNHLYFYWYRQILGQKVEFLVSFYNNEISEKSEIFDDQFSVERPDGSNFTLKIRSTKLEDSAMYFCASSGTGIGYGYTFGSGTRLTVV.

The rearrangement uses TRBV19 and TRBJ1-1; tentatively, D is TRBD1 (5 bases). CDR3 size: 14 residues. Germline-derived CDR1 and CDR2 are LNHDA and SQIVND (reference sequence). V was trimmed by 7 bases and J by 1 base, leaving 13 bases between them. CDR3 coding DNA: TGTGCCAGTACCCTCACAGGCGAGAACACTGAAGCTTTCTTT. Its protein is CASTLTGENTEAFF.

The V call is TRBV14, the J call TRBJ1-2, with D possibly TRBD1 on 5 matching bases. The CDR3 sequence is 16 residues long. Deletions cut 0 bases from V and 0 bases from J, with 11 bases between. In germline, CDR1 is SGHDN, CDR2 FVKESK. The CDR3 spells CASSQDVRGTNYGYTF. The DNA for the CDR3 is TGTGCCAGCAGCCAAGATGTGCGGGGGACTAACTATGGCTACACCTTC.

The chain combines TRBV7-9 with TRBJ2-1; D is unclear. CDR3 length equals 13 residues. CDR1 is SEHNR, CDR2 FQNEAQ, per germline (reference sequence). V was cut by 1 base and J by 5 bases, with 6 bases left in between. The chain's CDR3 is CASSLGKHNEQFF. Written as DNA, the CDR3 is TGTGCCAGCAGCTTAGGCAAACACAATGAGCAGTTCTTC. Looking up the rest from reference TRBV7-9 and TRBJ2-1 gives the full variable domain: DTGVSQNPRHKITKRGQNVTFRCDPISEHNRLYWYRQTLGQGPEFLTYFQNEAQLEKSRLLSDRFSAERPKGSFSTLEIQRTEQGDSAMYLCASSLGKHNEQFFGPGTRLTVL.